Shown below are 13 T cell receptor beta chains from a single sample sequenced in a study of cytomegalovirus exposure and HLA in healthy donors. Some clones are missing from TCRdb's copy, which holds only in-frame ones; the method was immunoSEQ multiplex PCR. The table records roughly 80,000 clones, roughly 95% of them present only once. The sequencing sample was made of PBMCs. The source is a woman aged 18-29 years in good health and CMV-seropositive.

The chain uses TRBV2 and TRBJ2-2, with D possibly TRBD2 on 6 matching bases. V shed 6 bases and J shed 9 bases, with 17 bases lying between them. Germline values: CDR1 SNHLY, CDR2 FYNNEI. CDR3 length: 14 residues. The CDR3 sequence is CASRTRLDLWELFF. Here the CDR3 DNA reads TGTGCCAGCAGGACCAGACTAGATCTCTGGGAGCTGTTTTTT.

This clone occurred once. The chain joins TRBV5-1 to TRBJ2-3, with TRBD2 matching over 9 bases. The CDR3 contains 17 residues. Germline-derived CDR1 and CDR2 are SGHRS and YFSETQ. V lost 0 bases to trimming and J lost 2 bases; unmatched junction nucleotides: 7. CDR3 in amino acids: CASSLGVAGDNTDTQYF. The CDR3 DNA follows: TGCGCCAGCAGCTTGGGGGTAGCGGGAGATAACACAGATACGCAGTATTTT.

The chain employs TRBV19 and TRBJ1-5; 10 nucleotides align to TRBD1. Germline trimming cut 2 bases from V and 2 bases from J; bases unmatched to any gene: 6. This CDR3 contains 17 residues. Germline CDR1 LNHDA, CDR2 SQIVND (reference sequence). DNA of the CDR3: TGTGCCAGTAGTATATGGGACAGGGGTGAGGGCAATCAGCCCCAGCATTTT. Protein: CASSIWDRGEGNQPQHF.

This clone was seen a single time. The chain is built from TRBV13 and TRBJ2-7; 10 nucleotides align to TRBD1. The CDR3 runs 15 residues. Unmatched junction bases numbered 10, after V lost 5 bases and J lost 6 bases. Per germline, CDR1 PRHDT and CDR2 FYEKMQ (reference sequence). This CDR3 is CASSPTGGELGEQYF. CDR3 in DNA: TGTGCCAGCAGCCCGACAGGGGGCGAACTCGGCGAGCAGTACTTC.

The chain is built from TRBV7-2 and TRBJ1-2, with TRBD1 matching over 9 bases. Germline V CDR1 and CDR2: SGHTA, FQGNSA. V was pared by 1 base and J by 2 bases, with 5 bases of the junction left unmatched. The CDR3 spans 16 residues. The CDR3 sequence is CASSLGGQGMNYGYTF. As DNA, the CDR3 is TGTGCCAGCAGCTTAGGGGGACAGGGTATGAACTATGGCTACACCTTC.

This chain links TRBV29-1 with TRBJ2-2; 10 bases align to TRBD1. CDR1 and CDR2 from the germline V gene are SQVTM and ANQGSEA. The CDR3 contains 15 residues. Trimming cost V 4 bases and J 7 bases; bases outside gene matches: 9. CDR3 protein: CSVVVTGGYGGELFF. CDR3 bases: TGCAGCGTTGTCGTGACAGGGGGCTATGGCGGGGAGCTGTTTTTT.

DNA of the CDR3: TGTGCCAGCAGGGACAGGGAAAACTACGAGCAGTACTTC. Its translation is CASRDRENYEQYF. This rearrangement joins TRBV28 to TRBJ2-7; the match to TRBD1 covers 8 bases. The CDR3 is made up of 13 amino acids. Germline assignment: CDR1 MDHEN and CDR2 SYDVKM. Trimming took 6 bases from V and 3 from J; bases not matched to a gene: 4.

This chain joins TRBV10-3 and TRBJ2-7; no definite D call. Trimming shortened V by 1 base and J by 0 bases, and 10 bases separated the two germline ends. The CDR3 covers 15 residues. Germline CDR1 is ENHRY and CDR2 is SYGVKD. CDR3 bases: TGTGCCATCAGTGAGTTTCAGCGAGGCTCCTACGAGCAGTACTTC. It yields the protein CAISEFQRGSYEQYF.

The rearrangement links TRBV30 to TRBJ2-3, with 11 positions matching TRBD2. V gave up 0 bases and J gave up 4 bases; unmatched junction bases: 6. The CDR3 is 16 amino acids. Germline V gives CDR1 GTSNPN, CDR2 SVGIG (reference sequence). The CDR3 sequence is CAWSVSLAGGADTQYF. The CDR3 nucleotides read TGTGCCTGGAGTGTGAGTCTAGCGGGGGGAGCAGATACGCAGTATTTT.

The gene calls are TRBV5-6 and TRBJ1-2; TRBD1 matches at 7 bases. The germline gives CDR1 SGHDT, CDR2 YYEEEE. There are 17 residues in the CDR3. V lost 1 base to trimming and J lost 4 bases; unmatched junction nucleotides: 13. CDR3 residues: CASSLFEGARVVYGYTF. DNA of the CDR3: TGTGCCAGCAGCTTGTTTGAGGGGGCGCGAGTAGTCTATGGCTACACCTTC.

CDR3 in amino acids: CASSLRRGEQFF. CDR3 nucleotides: TGTGCCAGCAGCCTAAGGAGGGGTGAGCAGTTCTTC. This chain joins TRBV14 and TRBJ2-1, with D possibly matching TRBD2 (6 bases). CDR1 SGHDN and CDR2 FVKESK come from the germline V gene. The CDR3 extends over 12 amino acids. Trimming removed 4 bases from V and 9 bases from J, with 10 bases in between.

The V and J genes are TRBV18 and TRBJ1-1; D possibly corresponds to TRBD1 (5 bases). Germline values: CDR1 KGHSH, CDR2 LQKENI. With 3 bases removed from V and 0 bases from J, the gap between germline ends came to 11 bases. The CDR3 totals 15 residues. DNA of the CDR3: TGTGCCAGCTCACCCGACGAAGGGGTGAACACTGAAGCTTTCTTT. This encodes CASSPDEGVNTEAFF.

The chain is built from TRBV6-1 and TRBJ2-4; 7 nucleotides line up with TRBD2. Germline trimming cut 3 bases from V and 15 bases from J; bases unmatched to any gene: 8. The CDR3 is 12 residues long. Germline loops: CDR1 MNHNS, CDR2 SASEGT. For the CDR3, the DNA is TGTGCCAGCAGTGATAGCGGGCCGTTTCTGTACTTC. Residues: CASSDSGPFLYF.